The 20 T cell receptor beta chains given below trace back to one sample, sequenced in a study of T cells in Graves' hyperthyroidism and ophthalmopathy. Using RNA transcripts as the source, TCR beta CDR3 regions were amplified. The TCR CDR3 first-round RT-PCR relied on the HTBI primer set. Each CDR3 protein is one row after TCRdb ran MiXCR on the multiplex PCR reads. The sample has some 460,000 distinct CDR3 sequences, approximately 14% seen once. The sequenced sample was blood. The receptors derive from a young woman with Graves' hyperthyroidism.

V usage is TRBV12-3 or TRBV12-4 and J usage is TRBJ2-5; D ambiguous. The CDR3 loop spans 15 amino acids. V was cut by 1 base and J by 1 base, with 10 bases left in between. The DNA for the CDR3 is TGTGCCAGCAGTTTAGGCAGAACTATCCAAGAGACCCAGTACTTC. It encodes CASSLGRTIQETQYF.

Concerning this clonotype: Possible read error: a much larger clone is one base away. This chain uses TRBV9 with TRBJ2-2, with a tentative D call TRBD1 (5 bases). CDR3 length equals 15 residues. Germline CDR1 SGDLS, CDR2 YYNGEE. The CDR3 nucleotides read TGTGCCGGCAGCGTAGCAGGGTGGGGTACCGGGGAGCTGTTTTTT. Residues: CAGSVAGWGTGELFF.

The chain is built from TRBV10-2 and TRBJ2-1; TRBD2 might be the D (5 bases). CDR1 is WSHSY and CDR2 is SAAADI in the germline V gene. The CDR3 extends over 15 amino acids. V was clipped by 6 bases and J by 0 bases, with 12 bases between them. The CDR3 region has the DNA TGCGCCAGCAGGGAGAGCGGTTTCTCCTACAATGAGCAGTTCTTC. Protein product: CASRESGFSYNEQFF.

The sample holds many counts of this clonotype. This sequence joins TRBV5-6 and TRBJ2-7; either TRBD1 or TRBD2 may supply D (5 bases each). V was cut by 2 bases and J by 5 bases, with 14 bases left in between. The CDR3 covers 14 residues. CDR1 and CDR2 (germline): SGHDT, YYEEEE. CDR3 residues: CASSFGASTHEQYF. As DNA, the CDR3 is TGTGCCAGCAGCTTCGGGGCTTCGACCCACGAGCAGTACTTC.

At least ten counts were recorded for this clonotype. V usage is TRBV7-9 and J usage is TRBJ2-7; D call uncertain. The CDR3 covers 12 residues. The V end lost 5 bases, the J end lost 4 bases, and 9 bases lay between the germline ends. The germline CDR1 and CDR2 sequences are SEHNR and FQNEAQ (reference sequence). As DNA, the CDR3 is TGTGCCAGCAGCCGAGCGAGTTACGAGCAGTACTTC. Its translation: CASSRASYEQYF. The variable domain in full, with the rest retrieved from reference TRBV7-9 and TRBJ2-7, is DTGVSQNPRHKITKRGQNVTFRCDPISEHNRLYWYRQTLGQGPEFLTYFQNEAQLEKSRLLSDRFSAERPKGSFSTLEIQRTEQGDSAMYLCASSRASYEQYFGPGTRLTVT.

There are a few counts of this clonotype. CDR3 in amino acids: CASSYGAQRGLTDTQYF. The CDR3 nucleotides read TGTGCCAGCAGTTACGGGGCTCAGCGGGGCCTCACAGATACGCAGTATTTT. The chain employs TRBV6-5 and TRBJ2-3; 7 bases fit TRBD2. V lost 2 bases, J lost 2 bases, and 10 bases stayed unmatched. The CDR3 consists of 17 residues. Per germline, CDR1 MNHEY and CDR2 SVGAGI.

This clonotype was detected many times. The rearrangement links TRBV29-1 to TRBJ2-3, with D tentatively TRBD2 (5 bases). Trimming removed 2 bases from V and 1 base from J, with 10 bases in between. This CDR3 has 14 amino acids. Germline CDR1 is SQVTM and CDR2 is ANQGSEA. CDR3 in amino acids: CSVEKPGGTDTQYF. The CDR3 DNA follows: TGCAGCGTTGAAAAACCCGGGGGCACAGATACGCAGTATTTT.

The table lists this clonotype with many counts. The CDR3 protein is CASSPGRGSSYEQYF. CDR3 nucleotide sequence: TGTGCCAGCAGCCCCGGACGGGGGAGCTCCTACGAGCAGTACTTC. The J gene is TRBJ2-7, the V gene TRBV3-1, with D perhaps matching TRBD2 (6 bases). Looked up from germline, CDR1 is LGHDT and CDR2 is YNNKEL (reference sequence). The CDR3 loop spans 15 amino acids. Trimming pared 4 bases from V and 0 bases from J, leaving 13 bases between.

In its sample, this clonotype was seen many times. The genes are TRBV6-5 and TRBJ2-1; the D gene is possibly TRBD2 (5 bases). Looked up from germline, CDR1 is MNHEY and CDR2 is SVGAGI. The CDR3 loop spans 13 amino acids. Trimming removed 2 bases from V and 5 bases from J, with 7 bases in between. The CDR3 protein is CASSYGGNNEQFF. The CDR3 DNA sequence: TGTGCCAGCAGTTACGGAGGTAACAATGAGCAGTTCTTC.

This clonotype came up once. One base away lies a much larger clone, so this may be a sequencing read error. The chain has TRBV20-1 and TRBJ2-7; 7 nucleotides align to TRBD1. CDR3 length: 13 residues. The trim removed 4 bases at V and 5 bases at J, leaving 8 bases unmatched. The V gene's germline CDR1 is DFQATT and CDR2 SNEGSKA (reference sequence). The CDR3 nucleotides read TGCAGTGCTAAAGAAACAGGGGAAAACGAGCAGTACTTC. Amino acids: CSAKETGENEQYF.

This clonotype appeared many times. V usage is TRBV7-6 and J usage is TRBJ1-6; the D is unclear. V lost 6 bases and J 0 bases, leaving 18 bases between the germline ends. Germline values: CDR1 SGHVS, CDR2 FNYEAQ. The CDR3 totals 18 residues. The CDR3 DNA reads as TGTGCCAGCAGTCCTCGGACTGTACATAGCTCCTATAATTCACCCCTCCACTTT. Protein product: CASSPRTVHSSYNSPLHF.

This clonotype showed up just a few times. V usage is TRBV6-1 and J usage is TRBJ2-7; perhaps TRBD2 as D (7 bases). Between the trimmed V and J ends, which lost 6 bases and 5 bases, there was a span of 14 bases. The CDR3 runs 13 residues. Per germline, CDR1 MNHNS and CDR2 SASEGT. This CDR3 reads CASRLGGGHEQYF. CDR3 nucleotide sequence: TGTGCCAGCAGGCTAGGGGGGGGGCACGAGCAGTACTTC.

CDR3 sequence: CASSLLSGNTGELFF. CDR3 DNA sequence: TGTGCCAGCAGTTTATTATCAGGGAACACCGGGGAGCTGTTTTTT. This chain links TRBV28 with TRBJ2-2, with D uncertain. The CDR3 sequence is 15 residues long. With 1 base removed from V and 1 base from J, the gap between germline ends came to 7 bases. Germline assignment: CDR1 MDHEN and CDR2 SYDVKM. Together with reference TRBV28 and TRBJ2-2, the CDR3 gives the full variable domain: DVKVTQSSRYLVKRTGEKVFLECVQDMDHENMFWYRQDPGLGLRLIYFSYDVKMKEKGDIPEGYSVSREKKERFSLILESASTNQTSMYLCASSLLSGNTGELFFGEGSRLTVL.

This clonotype was found many times. V and J are TRBV15 and TRBJ1-4; possible D gene TRBD1, 5 bases. Trimming removed 7 bases at V and 2 bases at J, with 14 bases between. The CDR3 runs 15 residues. Germline V gene data show CDR1 as LNHNV and CDR2 as YYDKDF (reference sequence). DNA for the CDR3: TGTGCCACCACCCCCGGGGGTCTTACTAATGAAAAACTGTTTTTT. It translates to CATTPGGLTNEKLFF.

Many counts were recorded for this clonotype. The rearrangement joins TRBV15 to TRBJ2-3; the D gene is possibly TRBD1 (6 bases). The ends were cut back, 4 bases at V and 3 bases at J, with 32 bases in the middle. The V gene's germline CDR1 is LNHNV and CDR2 YYDKDF (reference sequence). The CDR3 extends over 21 amino acids. The CDR3 sequence is CATSINPQGRTPLATTDTQYF. The CDR3, as DNA: TGTGCCACCAGCATCAACCCCCAGGGGCGAACACCTCTGGCTACTACAGATACGCAGTATTTT.

This clonotype was counted many times. The V and J genes are TRBV20-1 and TRBJ1-1; D unclear. With 6 bases removed from V and 3 bases from J, the gap between germline ends came to 8 bases. The CDR3 totals 11 residues. Germline-derived CDR1 and CDR2 are DFQATT and SNEGSKA (reference sequence). The CDR3 DNA follows: TGCAGTGCGACTATACACACTGAAGCTTTCTTT. It encodes CSATIHTEAFF.

Points on this clonotype: One base away lies a much larger clone, so this may be a sequencing read error. The chain carries TRBV24-1 and TRBJ2-1; a weak D match, TRBD1 (5 bases). There are 14 residues in the CDR3. The V gene's germline CDR1 is KGHDR and CDR2 SFDVKD. The CDR3 sequence: CATSDLRGYNEQLF. The CDR3 DNA is TGTGCCACCAGTGATTTGAGGGGTTACAATGAGCAGCTCTTC.

This clonotype has a handful of counts. Possible read error: a much larger clone is one base away. The rearrangement joins TRBV3-1 to TRBJ1-2, with 7 bases that match TRBD1. Germline V CDR1 and CDR2: LGHDT, YNNKEL (reference sequence). V lost 6 bases and J lost 4; bases outside the gene matches: 11. The CDR3 has 15 amino acids. CDR3 loop: CASSHKDRSFYGYTF. The DNA for the CDR3 is TGTGCCAGCAGTCATAAGGACAGGAGCTTCTATGGCTACACCTTC.

The V and J genes are TRBV6-1 and TRBJ1-5; D gene unclear. The V gene's germline CDR1 is MNHNS and CDR2 SASEGT. V dropped 3 bases and J dropped 3 bases, with 6 bases sitting between them. The CDR3 sequence is 13 residues long. CDR3 DNA: TGTGCCAGCAGTGAGGTCCCCAATCAGCCCCAGCATTTT. Translating it yields CASSEVPNQPQHF.

This clonotype was seen repeatedly, ten times or more. The chain uses TRBV12-3 or TRBV12-4 and TRBJ2-3, with D perhaps being TRBD1 or TRBD2 (5 bases each). V shed 3 bases and J shed 3 bases, with 7 bases lying between them. The CDR3 runs 13 residues. CDR3 nucleotides: TGTGCCAGCAGTTTGGGGGAAACAGATACGCAGTATTTT. This gives the protein CASSLGETDTQYF.